This T cell receptor beta chain originates from a study of blood T cell repertoires in COVID-19. How the authors handled the data: Amplified reference gene primers provided the basis for estimating nucleated cell counts. Clones were read by immunoSEQ multiplex PCR, and TCRdb kept only the in-frame ones, dropping some. V, J and clone size reflect that table, while D and trimming were determined from the DNA. The sample comprises around 160,000 clones, approximately 80% of which are singletons, and about 11% rests with the top ten. V lost 5 bases to trimming and J lost 4 bases, with 15 bases between them. The CDR3 runs 14 residues. The germline V gene has CDR1 PRHDT and CDR2 FYEKMQ (reference sequence).

This clonotype originated in a man over 45 who had recovered from COVID-19. Material: PBMCs or T cells enriched from blood (not recorded which). The V call is TRBV13, the J call TRBJ2-7; a possible D gene is TRBD2 (6 bases). The CDR3 protein is CASSALGGDYEQYF. Here the CDR3 DNA reads TGTGCCAGCAGCGCCTTGGGGGGAGATTACGAGCAGTACTTC. The complete variable domain, with remaining parts taken from reference TRBV13 and TRBJ2-7, reads AAGVIQSPRHLIKEKRETATLKCYPIPRHDTVYWYQQGPGQDPQFLISFYEKMQSDKGSIPDRFSAQQFSDYHSELNMSSLELGDSALYFCASSALGGDYEQYFGPGTRLTVT.